These 2 T cell receptor beta chains were all obtained from the same sample, sequenced in a study of control samples from healthy donors and cancer patients. Sequencing was performed with immunoSEQ multiplex PCR; in TCRdb, only in-frame clones are kept and a portion is missing. This sample yields under 300,000 clones, of which over 75% are seen a single time; 10% to 15% belongs to the top ten. Sequences were obtained from PBMCs. The receptors shown here come from a woman aged 55-69 years with lung cancer.

The chain recombines TRBV2 with TRBJ2-7, with D maybe TRBD2 (6 bases). V was trimmed by 4 bases and J by 3 bases, leaving 13 bases between them. Germline-derived CDR1 and CDR2 are SNHLY and FYNNEI. The CDR3 is 14 amino acids. The chain's CDR3 is CASSAGREFYEQYF. The CDR3 DNA reads as TGTGCCAGCAGTGCGGGACGGGAGTTCTACGAGCAGTACTTC.

The rearrangement uses TRBV9 and TRBJ2-3; 11 bases align to TRBD2. Germline V CDR1 and CDR2: SGDLS, YYNGEE. J was trimmed by 4 bases and V by 4 bases; bases with no gene match: 8. The CDR3 runs to 16 residues. CDR3 in amino acids: CASSPRTSGPADTQYF. The CDR3 DNA reads as TGTGCCAGCAGCCCCCGGACTAGCGGGCCCGCAGATACGCAGTATTTT.